Shown below are 30 T cell receptor beta chains from a single sample sequenced in a study of prognosis after radiotherapy for stage I lung cancer. Using two-round multiplex PCR, the authors amplified TCR beta CDR3 from genomic DNA. TRBV and TRBJ genes each had their own specific primers in first-round PCR. TCRdb used MiXCR to reprocess the multiplex PCR reads, holding one entry per CDR3 protein. The sample contains roughly 14,000 distinct CDR3 sequences, approximately 33% of which appear only once. The input for sequencing was PBMCs, taken before or after stereotactic body radiation therapy (not recorded which). The source is a donor over 45 with non-small cell lung cancer.

At least ten counts were recorded for this clonotype. The CDR3 DNA follows: TGCGCCAGCACCCCAGGTCGAATGGCCTACGAGCAGTACTTC. This encodes CASTPGRMAYEQYF. This rearrangement joins TRBV5-1 to TRBJ2-7; D unresolved. Trimming cost V 6 bases and J 2 bases, with 15 bases left between them. The CDR3 totals 14 residues. Germline CDR1 SGHRS, CDR2 YFSETQ.

This clonotype was detected ten times or more. J is TRBJ2-7 and V is TRBV28; D perhaps matches TRBD2 (6 bases). V shed 3 bases and J shed 6 bases, with 15 bases lying between them. Looked up from germline, CDR1 is MDHEN and CDR2 is SYDVKM. The CDR3 consists of 14 residues. DNA for the CDR3: TGTGCCAGCAGTTTTACGGTCACCGGGGGCGAGCAGTACTTC. Translated, it gives CASSFTVTGGEQYF.

This clonotype has a count of ten or more. The chain carries TRBV5-1 and TRBJ2-5, with a weak D call TRBD1 (6 bases). The length of the CDR3 is 14 residues. V was cut by 2 bases and J by 5 bases, with 13 bases left in between. Per the germline V gene, CDR1 is SGHRS and CDR2 is YFSETQ. The CDR3 region has the DNA TGCGCCAGCAGCTTACACAGGGCCATTGAGACCCAGTACTTC. This encodes CASSLHRAIETQYF.

This clonotype is labeled as medium-sized. This chain joins TRBV7-3 and TRBJ2-1; D may be TRBD1 or TRBD2 (5 bases each). The CDR3 has 15 residues. The germline gives CDR1 SGHTA, CDR2 FQGTGA. Trimming cost V 5 bases and J 3 bases, with 14 bases left between them. The CDR3 here is CASSARVRGYNEQFF. In DNA form, the CDR3 reads TGTGCCAGCAGCGCGCGGGTAAGGGGCTACAATGAGCAGTTCTTC.

This clonotype was seen many times. The chain uses TRBV2 and TRBJ1-5, with 7 bases matching TRBD1. Germline CDR1 is SNHLY and CDR2 is FYNNEI. The ends lost 8 bases at V and 6 bases at J; junction bases unmatched: 4. The CDR3 contains 12 residues. The CDR3 spells CASDRVGQPQHF. The CDR3 coding sequence is TGTGCCAGCGACAGGGTCGGTCAGCCCCAGCATTTT.

The table lists this clonotype with many counts. The genes are TRBV5-6 and TRBJ2-5; TRBD2 aligns across 14 bases. Germline V gene data show CDR1 as SGHDT and CDR2 as YYEEEE. J lost 0 bases, V lost 4 bases, and 8 bases had no gene match. CDR3 length equals 18 residues. The CDR3 spells CASSGGLAGAGYQETQYF. DNA for the CDR3: TGTGCCAGCAGCGGGGGACTAGCGGGAGCGGGGTACCAAGAGACCCAGTACTTC. The entire variable domain, with the rest obtained from reference TRBV5-6 and TRBJ2-5, is as follows: DAGVTQSPTHLIKTRGQQVTLRCSPKSGHDTVSWYQQALGQGPQFIFQYYEEEERQRGNFPDRFSGHQFPNYSSELNVNALLLGDSALYLCASSGGLAGAGYQETQYFGPGTRLLVL.

In its sample, this clonotype was seen many times. J is TRBJ1-6 and V is TRBV20-1; D is uncertain. CDR3 size: 15 residues. Trimming took 2 bases from V and 4 from J, leaving 12 bases between them. CDR1 is DFQATT and CDR2 is SNEGSKA in the germline V gene (reference sequence). The CDR3 region is CSARSSGPYNSPLHF. In DNA, the CDR3 is TGCAGTGCTAGATCTTCCGGACCGTATAATTCACCCCTCCACTTT.

This clonotype appeared many times. The chain recombines TRBV20-1 with TRBJ1-1; D is unclear. Looked up from germline, CDR1 is DFQATT and CDR2 is SNEGSKA (reference sequence). This CDR3 comprises 13 residues. Trimming removed 0 bases from V and 4 bases from J, with 9 bases in between. The CDR3 sequence: CSARDHWSTEAFF. CDR3 sequence (DNA): TGCAGTGCTAGAGATCATTGGAGCACTGAAGCTTTCTTT.

This clonotype was recorded at least ten times. A clone one base away is much larger, so this may be a read error. The V gene is TRBV6-2 or TRBV6-3, the J gene TRBJ2-7; TRBD2 might be the D (5 bases). The CDR3 spans 12 residues. Trimming removed 6 bases at V and 7 bases at J, with 13 bases between. CDR1 is MNHEY, CDR2 SVGEGT, per germline. The CDR3 bases are TGTGCCAGCAGACCGTCGACGGGGGAGCAGTACTTC. Translation: CASRPSTGEQYF.

This clonotype was counted many times. The chain recombines TRBV5-4 with TRBJ2-4; 10 nucleotides agree with TRBD2. This CDR3 is built from 16 residues. Germline V gene lookup returns CDR1 SGHNT and CDR2 YYREEE (reference sequence). V lost 4 bases and J lost 6; bases outside the gene matches: 10. The CDR3 is CASSPRGERGGNIQYF. CDR3 sequence (DNA): TGTGCCAGCAGCCCACGGGGGGAGCGGGGGGGAAACATTCAGTACTTC.

This clonotype was seen many times. The chain links TRBV5-1 to TRBJ2-6; possibly TRBD1 or TRBD2 for D (5 bases each). This CDR3 contains 16 residues. Trimming shortened V by 4 bases and J by 2 bases, and 13 bases separated the two germline ends. Germline V gives CDR1 SGHRS, CDR2 YFSETQ. In nucleotides, the CDR3 is TGCGCCAGCAGCGAAGGGACGCTGGCTGGGGCCAACGTCCTGACTTTC. This gives the protein CASSEGTLAGANVLTF.

This clonotype was counted at least ten times. The gene calls are TRBV20-1 and TRBJ2-7; TRBD2 might be the D (6 bases). V was shortened by 3 bases and J by 0 bases, with 15 bases between the two germline ends. CDR1 and CDR2 (germline): DFQATT, SNEGSKA (reference sequence). The CDR3 spans 15 residues. CDR3 nucleotides: TGCAGTGCTAGGGAGGGGTGGAGTCTCTCCTACGAGCAGTACTTC. Translation gives CSAREGWSLSYEQYF.

The V and J genes are TRBV5-6 and TRBJ2-5, with D unclear. V was trimmed by 0 bases and J by 4 bases, leaving 4 bases between them. Germline CDR1 SGHDT, CDR2 YYEEEE. The CDR3 loop spans 12 amino acids. The CDR3 protein is CASSLVRETQYF. In DNA form, the CDR3 reads TGTGCCAGCAGCTTGGTGCGAGAGACCCAGTACTTC.

In its sample, this clonotype was seen many times. This chain uses TRBV29-1 with TRBJ2-7, with 7 bases fitting TRBD1. Per germline, CDR1 SQVTM and CDR2 ANQGSEA. The CDR3 is made up of 12 amino acids. The V gene end was trimmed by 4 bases and the J gene end by 2 bases; junction bases not matched to a gene: 2. Here the CDR3 reads CSVGGQTYEQYF. The DNA of the CDR3 is TGCAGCGTTGGGGGACAGACCTACGAGCAGTACTTC.

This clonotype showed up many times. In nucleotides, the CDR3 is TGCGCCAGCAGCCAAGTTCTTAAGTCAACCGGGGAGCTGTTTTTT. Translated, it gives CASSQVLKSTGELFF. V usage is TRBV4-1 and J usage is TRBJ2-2; D uncertain. V was cut by 1 base and J by 5 bases, with 11 bases left in between. The CDR3 covers 15 residues. Per germline, CDR1 MGHRA and CDR2 YSYEKL.

In regard to this clonotype: This likely reflects a read error, since a far larger clone is one base away. This chain joins TRBV6-4 and TRBJ1-6; 8 nucleotides align to TRBD1. Germline V gene sequence: CDR1 MRHNA, CDR2 SNTAGT. V was pared by 5 bases and J by 10 bases, with 13 bases of the junction left unmatched. This CDR3 has 16 amino acids. CDR3 in DNA: TGTGCCAGCAGTAATCACGTGCAGGGGGCTGACTCACCCCTCCACTTT. Its translation is CASSNHVQGADSPLHF.

By proportion, this clonotype is medium-sized. CDR3 sequence reads: CASSQGGDTQYF. For the CDR3, the DNA is TGTGCCAGCAGCCAAGGGGGCGATACGCAGTATTTT. The chain links TRBV3-1 to TRBJ2-3; a possible D gene is TRBD1 (5 bases). V shed 1 base and J shed 6 bases, with 5 bases lying between them. The germline CDR1 and CDR2 sequences are LGHDT and YNNKEL (reference sequence). The CDR3 contains 12 residues.

This clonotype was counted a few times. A read error is likely here: a far larger clone is one base away. This chain connects TRBV6-9 to TRBJ1-5; a possible D gene is TRBD1 (5 bases). V lost 3 bases to trimming and J lost 5 bases, with 14 bases between them. Per germline, CDR1 MNHGY and CDR2 SVAAGI. CDR3 size: 15 residues. CDR3 amino acids: CASSYGGGADQPQHF. DNA of the CDR3: TGTGCCAGCAGTTACGGGGGAGGCGCGGATCAGCCCCAGCATTTT.

CDR3 sequence: CASSLYQPQHF. The CDR3, as DNA: TGTGCCAGCAGCTTGTACCAGCCCCAGCATTTT. The chain employs TRBV7-9 and TRBJ1-5; D remains unclear. V dropped 3 bases and J dropped 7 bases, with 4 bases sitting between them. The CDR3 has 11 amino acids. Germline V lookup: CDR1 SEHNR, CDR2 FQNEAQ (reference sequence).

By share, this clonotype ranks as medium-sized. The CDR3 DNA sequence: TGTGCCAGCAGCTCCCGGAGCGGGAGGTTTTCCTACAATGAGCAGTTCTTC. This gives the protein CASSSRSGRFSYNEQFF. This chain joins TRBV7-9 and TRBJ2-1; 9 bases line up with TRBD2. The J segment lost 1 base and the V segment lost 4 bases, leaving 8 bases of the junction unmatched. From germline, CDR1 is SEHNR and CDR2 FQNEAQ (reference sequence). CDR3 size: 17 residues. Full variable domain (outside the CDR3, taken from reference TRBV7-9 and TRBJ2-1): DTGVSQNPRHKITKRGQNVTFRCDPISEHNRLYWYRQTLGQGPEFLTYFQNEAQLEKSRLLSDRFSAERPKGSFSTLEIQRTEQGDSAMYLCASSSRSGRFSYNEQFFGPGTRLTVL.

This clonotype was detected many times. This chain uses TRBV27 with TRBJ2-1; 13 nucleotides match TRBD2. There are 17 residues in the CDR3. CDR1 is MNHEY, CDR2 SMNVEV, per germline (reference sequence). V shed 4 bases and J 8 bases; nucleotides not matched to a gene: 11. This chain's CDR3 is CASSSHSGTSGTDEQFF. CDR3 sequence (DNA): TGTGCCAGCAGTTCTCATTCCGGGACTAGCGGGACGGATGAGCAGTTCTTC.

V and J are TRBV28 and TRBJ2-3, with D possibly being TRBD1 or TRBD2 (5 bases each). The CDR3 is 15 residues long. CDR1 is MDHEN and CDR2 is SYDVKM in the germline V gene. Between the trimmed V and J ends, which lost 5 bases and 8 bases, there was a span of 20 bases. The CDR3 loop reads CASSHRRDLLVTQYF. In nucleotides, the CDR3 is TGTGCCAGCAGTCACCGCCGGGACCTTCTTGTTACGCAGTATTTT.

Concerning this clonotype itself: A single base is all that separates this from a far larger clone, so a read error is likely. The chain uses TRBV9 and TRBJ2-2, with 8 nucleotides matching TRBD1. Unmatched junction bases numbered 16, after V lost 5 bases and J lost 4 bases. The CDR3 runs 18 residues. Germline lookup yields CDR1 SGDLS and CDR2 YYNGEE. The CDR3 DNA reads as TGTGCCAGCAGTGCCAATCCGACGGCACAGGGGGGCACCGGGGAGCTGTTTTTT. Its protein is CASSANPTAQGGTGELFF.

This clonotype has ten or more counts. CDR3 DNA sequence: TGTGCCACCAGCAGAGTTGTGGGGACAGCGAAGATCAATGAGCAGTTCTTC. Its translation: CATSRVVGTAKINEQFF. The chain couples TRBV15 to TRBJ2-1; TRBD1 agrees at 7 bases. CDR3 length: 17 amino acids. With V trimmed by 1 base and J by 6 bases, 12 bases remained unmatched. Germline loops: CDR1 LNHNV, CDR2 YYDKDF (reference sequence). The full variable domain, with the rest looked up from reference TRBV15 and TRBJ2-1, is DAMVIQNPRYQVTQFGKPVTLSCSQTLNHNVMYWYQQKSSQAPKLLFHYYDKDFNNEADTPDNFQSRRPNTSFCFLDIRSPGLGDTAMYLCATSRVVGTAKINEQFFGPGTRLTVL.

This clonotype was seen repeatedly, ten times or more. The rearrangement links TRBV7-9 to TRBJ1-1; 11 bases line up with TRBD1. CDR3 size: 16 residues. V trimming: 5 bases; J trimming: 0 bases; junction bases outside the gene matches: 5. Looked up from germline, CDR1 is SEHNR and CDR2 is FQNEAQ (reference sequence). CDR3 sequence (DNA): TGTGCCAGCAGCCGGACAGGGGGCGATATGAACACTGAAGCTTTCTTT. Protein sequence: CASSRTGGDMNTEAFF.

This clonotype was observed at least ten times. V gene TRBV5-1 combines with J gene TRBJ1-5; 7 nucleotides align to TRBD1. CDR1 SGHRS and CDR2 YFSETQ come from the germline V gene. With V trimmed by 4 bases and J by 5 bases, 3 bases remained unmatched. The CDR3 is 13 amino acids. CDR3 sequence reads: CASSVGTDQPQHF. The CDR3 nucleotides read TGCGCCAGCAGCGTAGGGACAGATCAGCCCCAGCATTTT.

This clonotype was seen many times. CDR3 nucleotide sequence: TGTGCCAGCAGCTTAGTTTGGGGGTCTGGGGCCAACGTCCTGACTTTC. This codes for CASSLVWGSGANVLTF. This chain joins TRBV7-8 and TRBJ2-6; D is possibly TRBD1 or TRBD2 (5 bases each). Trimming cost V 1 base and J 1 base, with 8 bases left between them. CDR3 size: 16 residues. From germline, CDR1 is SGHVS and CDR2 FQNEAQ.

This clonotype is medium-sized. This sequence joins TRBV29-1 and TRBJ1-3; D is unresolved. Germline lookup yields CDR1 SQVTM and CDR2 ANQGSEA. The CDR3 sequence is 10 residues long. Trimming shortened V by 0 bases and J by 8 bases, and 2 bases separated the two germline ends. CDR3 bases: TGCAGCGTTGAAGATGACACCATATATTTT. It yields the protein CSVEDDTIYF. The full variable domain, its missing parts supplied by reference TRBV29-1 and TRBJ1-3, is SAVISQKPSRDICQRGTSLTIQCQVDSQVTMMFWYRQQPGQSLTLIATANQGSEATYESGFVIDKFPISRPNLTFSTLTVSNMSPEDSSIYLCSVEDDTIYFGEGSWLTVV.

This clonotype was found many times. The V call is TRBV15, the J call TRBJ1-4; 7 positions agree with TRBD1. Losses at the gene ends were 2 bases for V and 4 bases for J; bases not matched to a gene: 7. In germline, CDR1 is LNHNV, CDR2 YYDKDF (reference sequence). The CDR3 spans 16 residues. CDR3 DNA: TGTGCCACCAGCAGAAAAAGGACAGGACTTAATGAAAAACTGTTTTTT. Encoded protein: CATSRKRTGLNEKLFF.

This clonotype was seen repeatedly, ten times or more. The chain recombines TRBV19 with TRBJ2-1, with unresolved D. There are 14 residues in the CDR3. V was clipped by 8 bases and J by 1 base, with 12 bases between them. CDR1 and CDR2 (germline): LNHDA, SQIVND (reference sequence). The CDR3 DNA follows: TGTGCCAGTGCCTCCGGCGCGTCCTACAATGAGCAGTTCTTC. This translates into CASASGASYNEQFF.